This T cell receptor beta chain was captured by sequencing in a study of blood T cell repertoires in COVID-19. Study-wide background: Collection of acute and convalescent COVID-19 samples took place in the United States, Italy and Spain.

The protocol was immunoSEQ multiplex PCR, while the TCRdb copy is restricted to in-frame clones and leaves out a portion. This sample has around 320,000 clones, with 70% to 90% found just once. The V and J ends lost 5 bases and 4 bases, in that order; junction bases with no gene match: 3. The CDR3 consists of 14 residues. CDR1 is MRHNA and CDR2 is SNTAGT in the germline V gene. Sequencing used peripheral blood. The sequence derives from a human donor in a cohort sampled during active COVID-19. The chain combines TRBV6-4 with TRBJ1-5; TRBD1 matches 9 bases. CDR3 nucleotides: TGTGCCAGCAGTCGGACAGGGGCTAATCAGCCCCAGCATTTT. It codes for CASSRTGANQPQHF.